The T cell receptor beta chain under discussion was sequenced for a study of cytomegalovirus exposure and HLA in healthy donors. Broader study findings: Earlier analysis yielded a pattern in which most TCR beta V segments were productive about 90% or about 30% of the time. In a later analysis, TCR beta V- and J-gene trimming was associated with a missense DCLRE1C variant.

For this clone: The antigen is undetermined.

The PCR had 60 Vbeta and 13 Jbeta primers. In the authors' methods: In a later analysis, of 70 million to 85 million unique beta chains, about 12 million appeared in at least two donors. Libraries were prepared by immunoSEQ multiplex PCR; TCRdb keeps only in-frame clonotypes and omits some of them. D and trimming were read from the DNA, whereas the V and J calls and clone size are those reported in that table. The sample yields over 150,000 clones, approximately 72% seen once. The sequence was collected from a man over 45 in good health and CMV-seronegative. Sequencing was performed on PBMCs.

CDR3 residues: CASSLGGTGPNEQYF. In nucleotides, the CDR3 is TGTGCCAGCAGCCTAGGGGGGACAGGGCCTAACGAGCAGTACTTC. The chain combines TRBV9 with TRBJ2-7, with 9 positions matching TRBD1. CDR3 length equals 15 residues. With 4 bases clipped from V and 5 bases from J, the junction kept 10 bases outside the gene matches. Germline V gene data show CDR1 as SGDLS and CDR2 as YYNGEE.